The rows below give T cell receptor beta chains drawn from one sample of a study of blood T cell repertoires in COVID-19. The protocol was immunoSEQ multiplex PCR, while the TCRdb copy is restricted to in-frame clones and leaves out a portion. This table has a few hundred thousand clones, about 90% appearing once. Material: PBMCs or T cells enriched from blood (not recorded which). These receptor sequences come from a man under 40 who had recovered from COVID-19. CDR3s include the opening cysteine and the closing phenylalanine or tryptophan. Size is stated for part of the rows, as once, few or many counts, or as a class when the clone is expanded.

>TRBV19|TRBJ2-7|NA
CASSRGAEVAYEQYF
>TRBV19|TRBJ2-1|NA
CASSSASGTRNEQFF
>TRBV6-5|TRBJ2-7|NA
CASSYRGESPYEQYF
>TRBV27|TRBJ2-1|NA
CASSKGAGYNEQFF
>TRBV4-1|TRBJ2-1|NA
CASSQVYIPRGLAGVNEQFF
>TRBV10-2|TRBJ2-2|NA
CASSLGGRGITGELFF
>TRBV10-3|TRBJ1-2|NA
CAISEPQARLYGYTF
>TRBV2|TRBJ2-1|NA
CASTGMGLAGGTLGDEQFF
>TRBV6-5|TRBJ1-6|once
CASSTHGGTNSPLHF
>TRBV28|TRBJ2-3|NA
CASSLGGLAGADTQYF
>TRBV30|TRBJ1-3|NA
CAWNRQGLPSGNTIYF
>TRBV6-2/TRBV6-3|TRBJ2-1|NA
CASSTTDLYYNEQFF
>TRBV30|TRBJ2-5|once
CAWSEENTRRETQYF
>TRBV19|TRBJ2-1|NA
CATTGTSGTYNEQFF
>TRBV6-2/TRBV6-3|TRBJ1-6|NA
CASSYQDRGGNSPLHF
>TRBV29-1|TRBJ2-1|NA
CSARTGTGTSGIYNEQFF
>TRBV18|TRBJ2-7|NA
CASSPRHGRDYEQYF
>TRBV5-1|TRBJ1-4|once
CASSLEQGGEKLFF
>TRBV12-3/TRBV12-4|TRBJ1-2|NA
CATRTAEYGYTF
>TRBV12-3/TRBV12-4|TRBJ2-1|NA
CASSLYNEQFF
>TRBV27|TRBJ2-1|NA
CASSLERTISYNEQFF
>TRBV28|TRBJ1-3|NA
CASSFFGTAGNTIYF
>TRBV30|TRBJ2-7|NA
CAWPTTYPRDQYEQYF
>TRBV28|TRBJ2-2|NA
CASSFWGQGGTGELFF
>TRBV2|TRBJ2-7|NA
CASSRTGGRSYEQYF
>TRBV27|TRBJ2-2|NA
CASRSGTGDTGELFF
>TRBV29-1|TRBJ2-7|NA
CSVEERVPLQGAEQYF
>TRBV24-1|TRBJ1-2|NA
CATSGQGGYGYTF
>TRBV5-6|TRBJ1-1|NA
CASSLVGPGTEAFF
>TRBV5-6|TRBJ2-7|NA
CASSSSGANLYYEQYF
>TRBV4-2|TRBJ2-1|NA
CASSQAGTSVGGEQFF
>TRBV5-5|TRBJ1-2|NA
CASSPLQTNYGYTF
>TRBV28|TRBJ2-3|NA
CASSLAGLLGTDTQYF
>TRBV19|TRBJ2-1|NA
CATLSLAGPPHEQFF
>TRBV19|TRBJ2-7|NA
CASRRQASSYEQYF
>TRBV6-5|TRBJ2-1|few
CASGRQGYEQFF
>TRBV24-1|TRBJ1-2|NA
CATSDPDYYGYTF
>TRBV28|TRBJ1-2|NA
CASSRWGQSNYGYTF
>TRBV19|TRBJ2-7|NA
CASSIGVGTGAYEQYF
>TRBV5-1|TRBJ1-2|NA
CASSLGQGDYGYTF
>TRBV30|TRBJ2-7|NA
CAWSVGGDSYEQYF
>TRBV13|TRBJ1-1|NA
CASSQGQLNTEAFF
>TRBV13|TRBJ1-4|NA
CASSLGSAVPNEKLFF
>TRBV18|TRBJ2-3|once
CASSLNTGGDTQYF
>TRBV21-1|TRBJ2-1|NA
CASSKETGCVRDEQFF
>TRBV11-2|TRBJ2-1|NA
CASSLGAEEQFF